The clone carrying this TCR beta chain is a singleton in its sample. Its antigen is currently unknown. CDR3 size: 13 residues. Trimming stripped 6 bases from V and 4 bases from J, with 12 bases between. Per germline, CDR1 LGHNT and CDR2 FRNRAP. The data stem from a study of shared clonotypes between healthy human individuals. General study findings and limits: Non-shared clonotypes had lower generation probabilities than those shared by all four donors. Around 5.4% of naive CD4 clonotypes were common to a handful of donors.

Naive CD45RA+ and memory CD45RA-negative subsets were split from CD4+ cells. The repertoire was sequenced with immunoSEQ multiplex PCR; TCRdb's copy has only in-frame clones and lacks some. This repertoire shows around 2,000,000 clones, roughly 94% found once; its top ten account for 0.1% to 0.15%. V and J are TRBV12-5 and TRBJ1-1; TRBD1 is a possible D gene (5 bases). The sample comprised naive CD4+ T cells sorted from blood. Subset meaning: CD45RA+ positively selected. The receptor's source is a man aged 18-30 years in good health. The CDR3 bases are TGTGCTAGTGGAAGAGGGGCGGCCACTGAAGCTTTCTTT. Its protein product is CASGRGAATEAFF.